This is a list of T cell receptor beta chains from one sample in a study of OX40 agonist ivuxolimab in advanced cancers. Profiling relied on immunoSEQ multiplex PCR, and the TCRdb table lists in-frame clones only, not all of them. Here the sample spans about 75,000 clones, roughly 81% being singletons. The material sequenced was CD4+ or CD8+ T cells sorted from blood, taken in a trial of the OX40 agonist ivuxolimab. The source of these receptors is an adult with an advanced solid tumor such as melanoma, head and neck, liver or kidney cancer. Each CDR3 is given with its conserved first and last residue. The D gene is left open where the match is weak. Clone size is not always given. Where it is, it says once, few, many or a class for expanded clones.

V gene: TRBV28; D gene: TRBD2; clone size: -; J gene: TRBJ2-3; CDR3 protein: CASSYIPGLAGGEGTDTQYF; CDR3 DNA: TGTGCCAGCAGTTACATCCCGGGACTAGCGGGGGGGGAGGGCACAGATACGCAGTATTTT
V gene: TRBV5-8; D gene: -; clone size: -; J gene: TRBJ2-3; CDR3 protein: CASSRRGSDTQYF; CDR3 DNA: TGTGCCAGCAGCCGCAGGGGCTCAGATACGCAGTATTTT
V gene: TRBV2; D gene: -; clone size: -; J gene: TRBJ1-2; CDR3 protein: CASSEWLGPLGGYTF; CDR3 DNA: TGTGCCAGCAGTGAATGGTTGGGACCGCTCGGTGGCTACACCTTC
V gene: TRBV2; D gene: -; clone size: once; J gene: TRBJ2-6; CDR3 protein: CASSLLSGANVLTF; CDR3 DNA: TGTGCCAGCAGTCTCCTCTCTGGGGCCAACGTCCTGACTTTC
V gene: TRBV21-1; D gene: -; clone size: -; J gene: TRBJ1-3; CDR3 protein: CASSTPQGDRAGNTIYF; CDR3 DNA: TGTGCCAGCAGCACTCCCCAGGGGGACAGGGCTGGAAACACCATATATTTT
V gene: TRBV5-4; D gene: -; clone size: -; J gene: TRBJ2-1; CDR3 protein: CASSLTGDEQFF; CDR3 DNA: TGTGCCAGCAGCTTGACGGGAGATGAGCAGTTCTTC
V gene: TRBV18; D gene: TRBD2; clone size: -; J gene: TRBJ2-7; CDR3 protein: CASSPGTSGNYEQYF; CDR3 DNA: TGTGCCAGCTCACCCGGGACTAGCGGAAACTACGAGCAGTACTTC
V gene: TRBV5-6; D gene: -; clone size: once; J gene: TRBJ1-2; CDR3 protein: CASSLVGKNGYTF; CDR3 DNA: TGTGCCAGCAGCTTGGTCGGGAAGAATGGCTACACCTTC
V gene: TRBV7-9; D gene: TRBD2; clone size: -; J gene: TRBJ2-7; CDR3 protein: CASSLRPGLAGTYEQYF; CDR3 DNA: TGTGCCAGCAGCCTTCGTCCGGGACTAGCGGGGACCTACGAGCAGTACTTC
V gene: TRBV6-1; D gene: TRBD2; clone size: -; J gene: TRBJ2-5; CDR3 protein: CASNREREETQYF; CDR3 DNA: TGTGCCAGCAACCGGGAGCGGGAGGAGACCCAGTACTTC
V gene: TRBV7-9; D gene: -; clone size: -; J gene: TRBJ2-1; CDR3 protein: CASSLGALSYNEQFF; CDR3 DNA: TGTGCCAGCAGCTTGGGTGCCCTATCCTACAATGAGCAGTTCTTC
V gene: TRBV19; D gene: TRBD2; clone size: -; J gene: TRBJ2-3; CDR3 protein: CASSIEAGDMDTQYF; CDR3 DNA: TGTGCCAGTAGTATAGAGGCGGGAGATATGGATACGCAGTATTTT
V gene: TRBV6-1; D gene: -; clone size: -; J gene: TRBJ1-2; CDR3 protein: CASSEGAGHNGYTF; CDR3 DNA: TGTGCCAGCAGTGAAGGGGCAGGACATAATGGCTACACCTTC
V gene: TRBV2; D gene: TRBD2; clone size: -; J gene: TRBJ2-1; CDR3 protein: CASSQYLAGGERNEQFF; CDR3 DNA: TGTGCCAGCAGTCAATATCTAGCGGGAGGGGAGAGGAATGAGCAGTTCTTC
V gene: TRBV14; D gene: TRBD1; clone size: -; J gene: TRBJ2-1; CDR3 protein: CASSPPGQGNYNEQFF; CDR3 DNA: TGTGCCAGCAGCCCCCCTGGACAGGGGAACTACAATGAGCAGTTCTTC
V gene: TRBV5-1; D gene: -; clone size: -; J gene: TRBJ1-2; CDR3 protein: CASTRDNYGYTF; CDR3 DNA: TGCGCCAGTACCAGGGATAACTATGGCTACACCTTC
V gene: TRBV5-4; D gene: -; clone size: once; J gene: TRBJ2-7; CDR3 protein: CASSLAGRGRGHEQYF; CDR3 DNA: TGTGCCAGCAGCTTGGCGGGGAGGGGCAGGGGACACGAGCAGTACTTC
V gene: TRBV5-6; D gene: -; clone size: -; J gene: TRBJ2-7; CDR3 protein: CASSPGPGIYEQYF; CDR3 DNA: TGTGCCAGCAGCCCCGGACCAGGGATTTACGAGCAGTACTTC
V gene: TRBV5-1; D gene: -; clone size: -; J gene: TRBJ2-7; CDR3 protein: CASSPGLEGEQYF; CDR3 DNA: TGCGCCAGCAGCCCCGGTCTAGAAGGGGAGCAGTACTTC
V gene: TRBV6-5; D gene: -; clone size: -; J gene: TRBJ2-7; CDR3 protein: CASSLTGYEQYF; CDR3 DNA: TGTGCCAGCAGTCTAACAGGCTACGAGCAGTACTTC
V gene: TRBV11-2; D gene: TRBD2; clone size: -; J gene: TRBJ2-7; CDR3 protein: CASSLGPSGSVSYEQYF; CDR3 DNA: TGTGCCAGCAGCTTAGGGCCTAGCGGGTCAGTCTCCTACGAGCAGTACTTC
V gene: TRBV10-3; D gene: -; clone size: once; J gene: TRBJ2-6; CDR3 protein: CAISQQYSGANVLTF; CDR3 DNA: TGTGCCATCAGTCAACAGTACTCTGGGGCCAACGTCCTGACTTTC
V gene: TRBV7-6; D gene: -; clone size: -; J gene: TRBJ2-7; CDR3 protein: CASSLELYPYEQYF; CDR3 DNA: TGTGCCAGCAGCTTAGAACTCTACCCCTACGAGCAGTACTTC
V gene: TRBV7-9; D gene: TRBD2; clone size: once; J gene: TRBJ2-1; CDR3 protein: CASSRSGSLYNEQFF; CDR3 DNA: TGTGCCAGCAGCCGGAGCGGGAGTCTTTACAATGAGCAGTTCTTC
V gene: TRBV29-1; D gene: -; clone size: -; J gene: TRBJ2-7; CDR3 protein: CSVIIPSDYEQYF; CDR3 DNA: TGCAGCGTCATAATCCCGTCGGACTACGAGCAGTACTTC
V gene: TRBV6-1; D gene: TRBD1; clone size: -; J gene: TRBJ2-5; CDR3 protein: CASSDLGGRGETQYF; CDR3 DNA: TGTGCCAGCAGTGACCTAGGGGGCAGGGGAGAGACCCAGTACTTC
V gene: TRBV28; D gene: TRBD1; clone size: -; J gene: TRBJ1-4; CDR3 protein: CASGQGGTNEKLFF; CDR3 DNA: TGTGCCAGCGGGCAGGGGGGAACTAATGAAAAACTGTTTTTT
V gene: TRBV15; D gene: -; clone size: -; J gene: TRBJ2-3; CDR3 protein: CATSRGVFGGTDTQYF; CDR3 DNA: TGTGCCACCAGCAGGGGAGTCTTCGGGGGCACAGATACGCAGTATTTT
V gene: TRBV2; D gene: -; clone size: -; J gene: TRBJ2-5; CDR3 protein: CASSELRGGETQYF; CDR3 DNA: TGTGCCAGCAGTGAACTCCGGGGAGGAGAGACCCAGTACTTC
V gene: TRBV7-2; D gene: -; clone size: -; J gene: TRBJ1-5; CDR3 protein: CASSKTTANQPQHF; CDR3 DNA: TGTGCCAGCAGCAAGACCACGGCCAATCAGCCCCAGCATTTT
V gene: TRBV6-5; D gene: -; clone size: -; J gene: TRBJ2-7; CDR3 protein: CASSDITEYEQYF; CDR3 DNA: TGTGCCAGCAGTGATATCACGGAATACGAGCAGTACTTC
V gene: TRBV27; D gene: -; clone size: -; J gene: TRBJ1-4; CDR3 protein: CASSKPATNEKLFF; CDR3 DNA: TGTGCCAGCTCCAAGCCTGCAACTAATGAAAAACTGTTTTTT
V gene: TRBV5-5; D gene: -; clone size: -; J gene: TRBJ2-1; CDR3 protein: CASSLWEAQRSNEQFF; CDR3 DNA: TGTGCCAGCAGCTTGTGGGAGGCTCAGAGGTCCAATGAGCAGTTCTTC
V gene: TRBV6-6; D gene: -; clone size: -; J gene: TRBJ1-4; CDR3 protein: CASSYEGRGEKLFF; CDR3 DNA: TGTGCCAGCAGTTACGAGGGACGGGGGGAAAAACTGTTTTTT
V gene: TRBV7-9; D gene: TRBD1; clone size: -; J gene: TRBJ1-2; CDR3 protein: CASIEPRTGWEGYTF; CDR3 DNA: TGTGCCAGCATCGAACCCCGGACAGGGTGGGAGGGCTACACCTTC
V gene: TRBV14; D gene: -; clone size: once; J gene: TRBJ2-2; CDR3 protein: CASSPNRERSGELFF; CDR3 DNA: TGTGCCAGCAGTCCCAACAGGGAACGAAGCGGGGAGCTGTTTTTT
V gene: TRBV6-5; D gene: -; clone size: -; J gene: TRBJ2-4; CDR3 protein: CASSYSWGSGGNIQYF; CDR3 DNA: TGTGCCAGCAGTTACTCATGGGGGTCGGGTGGGAACATTCAGTACTTC
V gene: TRBV5-1; D gene: -; clone size: -; J gene: TRBJ2-3; CDR3 protein: CASTPSGATDTQYF; CDR3 DNA: TGCGCCAGCACTCCCTCGGGAGCCACAGATACGCAGTATTTT
V gene: TRBV19; D gene: -; clone size: -; J gene: TRBJ1-3; CDR3 protein: CASSQSSGNTIYF; CDR3 DNA: TGTGCCAGTTCCCAAAGCTCTGGAAACACCATATATTTT
V gene: TRBV28; D gene: -; clone size: -; J gene: TRBJ1-2; CDR3 protein: CAIKVGAEGISYTF; CDR3 DNA: TGTGCCATCAAAGTCGGGGCGGAGGGTATTAGCTACACCTTC
V gene: TRBV7-9; D gene: TRBD2; clone size: once; J gene: TRBJ2-1; CDR3 protein: CASSLWTSGSRNEQFF; CDR3 DNA: TGTGCCAGCAGCTTATGGACTAGCGGGAGTCGCAATGAGCAGTTCTTC
V gene: TRBV5-1; D gene: TRBD1; clone size: -; J gene: TRBJ1-5; CDR3 protein: CASSLGSLDRGNQPQHF; CDR3 DNA: TGCGCCAGCAGCTTGGGGTCGTTGGACAGGGGCAATCAGCCCCAGCATTTT
V gene: TRBV11-2; D gene: -; clone size: -; J gene: TRBJ1-2; CDR3 protein: CASSVNRNYGYTF; CDR3 DNA: TGTGCCAGCAGCGTAAATAGGAACTATGGCTACACCTTC
V gene: TRBV28; D gene: -; clone size: few; J gene: TRBJ2-7; CDR3 protein: CASRGGPGRTYEQYF; CDR3 DNA: TGTGCCAGCCGCGGGGGCCCAGGGCGAACCTACGAGCAGTACTTC
V gene: TRBV29-1; D gene: -; clone size: -; J gene: TRBJ2-1; CDR3 protein: CSVVGAPLYNEQFF; CDR3 DNA: TGCAGCGTTGTAGGAGCGCCTCTCTACAATGAGCAGTTCTTC
V gene: TRBV27; D gene: TRBD2; clone size: few; J gene: TRBJ2-7; CDR3 protein: CASSLSPSGSPYEQYF; CDR3 DNA: TGTGCCAGCAGTTTATCGCCTAGCGGGAGCCCCTACGAGCAGTACTTC
V gene: TRBV28; D gene: -; clone size: -; J gene: TRBJ2-7; CDR3 protein: CASSLLVVGAYEQYF; CDR3 DNA: TGTGCCAGCAGTTTATTAGTGGTGGGAGCCTACGAGCAGTACTTC
V gene: TRBV11-2; D gene: TRBD2; clone size: -; J gene: TRBJ2-2; CDR3 protein: CASSSTSGRAANTGELFF; CDR3 DNA: TGTGCCAGCAGCTCGACTAGCGGGAGAGCTGCGAACACCGGGGAGCTGTTTTTT
V gene: TRBV19; D gene: -; clone size: -; J gene: TRBJ2-7; CDR3 protein: CASSITRGYEQYF; CDR3 DNA: TGTGCCAGTAGTATAACCCGCGGCTACGAGCAGTACTTC
V gene: TRBV5-4; D gene: TRBD1; clone size: many; J gene: TRBJ2-7; CDR3 protein: CASSPPTGSYEQYF; CDR3 DNA: TGTGCCAGCAGCCCCCCGACAGGGTCCTACGAGCAGTACTTC
V gene: TRBV11-3; D gene: TRBD2; clone size: -; J gene: TRBJ2-1; CDR3 protein: CASSLAGLAGSYNEQFF; CDR3 DNA: TGTGCCAGCAGCTTAGCAGGTTTAGCGGGATCCTACAATGAGCAGTTCTTC
V gene: TRBV2; D gene: TRBD2; clone size: -; J gene: TRBJ2-5; CDR3 protein: CASSARLAGGGETQYF; CDR3 DNA: TGTGCCAGCAGTGCCAGACTAGCGGGAGGGGGGGAGACCCAGTACTTC
V gene: TRBV28; D gene: -; clone size: -; J gene: TRBJ2-7; CDR3 protein: CASRMGDLEQYF; CDR3 DNA: TGTGCCAGCAGGATGGGGGACCTCGAGCAGTACTTC
V gene: TRBV28; D gene: -; clone size: -; J gene: TRBJ1-4; CDR3 protein: CASSLEVEKEKLFF; CDR3 DNA: TGTGCCAGCAGTTTAGAGGTCGAAAAAGAAAAACTGTTTTTT
V gene: TRBV10-3; D gene: TRBD2; clone size: -; J gene: TRBJ2-7; CDR3 protein: CAISGTSGYYEQYF; CDR3 DNA: TGTGCCATCAGTGGGACTAGCGGGTATTACGAGCAGTACTTC
V gene: TRBV6-6; D gene: TRBD2; clone size: -; J gene: TRBJ2-5; CDR3 protein: CASSQGLAGVQETQYF; CDR3 DNA: TGTGCCAGCAGTCAGGGACTAGCGGGAGTCCAAGAGACCCAGTACTTC
V gene: TRBV10-1; D gene: -; clone size: -; J gene: TRBJ2-1; CDR3 protein: CASSDSRTPNNEQFF; CDR3 DNA: TGCGCCAGCAGTGACTCGAGGACCCCCAACAATGAGCAGTTCTTC
V gene: TRBV10-2; D gene: TRBD1; clone size: -; J gene: TRBJ2-3; CDR3 protein: CASSEWGTVKGTNTQYF; CDR3 DNA: TGCGCCAGCAGTGAGTGGGGGACAGTCAAAGGCACAAATACGCAGTATTTT
V gene: TRBV18; D gene: TRBD1; clone size: -; J gene: TRBJ1-3; CDR3 protein: CASSPNPQGAISGNTIYF; CDR3 DNA: TGTGCCAGCTCACCGAACCCACAGGGGGCAATCTCTGGAAACACCATATATTTT